This is a list of T cell receptor beta chains from one sample in a study of blood T cell repertoires in COVID-19. The method was immunoSEQ multiplex PCR; TCRdb's version includes in-frame clones alone and lacks a portion of them. Of 300,000 or so clones listed, 80% to 95% are singletons. The sample consisted of PBMCs or T cells enriched from blood (not recorded which). The receptor set was obtained from a woman aged 25 to 45 who had recovered from COVID-19. Each CDR3 is given with its conserved first and last residue. A D gene is named only where the DNA matches it firmly. Some rows mark clone size as missing; the rest say once, few, many or name a class of expanded clone.

v_call	j_call	d_call	clone_size	cdr3_aa	cdr3_nt
TRBV7-8	TRBJ2-2	.	once	CASSSASTVTNTGELFF	TGTGCCAGCAGCTCAGCCTCGACAGTCACGAACACCGGGGAGCTGTTTTTT
TRBV10-3	TRBJ1-3	.	.	CATTNRDSDSGNTIYF	TGTGCCACTACGAACCGGGACTCCGACTCTGGAAACACCATATATTTT
TRBV7-9	TRBJ1-6	.	.	CASSPGLTTNSPLHF	TGTGCCAGCAGCCCCGGACTGACGACCAATTCACCCCTCCACTTT
TRBV7-9	TRBJ2-5	TRBD2	.	CASSWNSVAGSGAQYF	TGTGCCAGCAGCTGGAACTCAGTAGCGGGGTCCGGGGCCCAGTACTTC
TRBV14	TRBJ2-1	TRBD2	.	CASSLGGSHEQFF	TGTGCCAGCAGCCTGGGCGGGAGCCATGAGCAGTTCTTC
TRBV29-1	TRBJ2-7	TRBD2	once	CSVWDRGTSGKHEQYF	TGCAGCGTGTGGGACAGGGGGACTAGCGGGAAACACGAGCAGTACTTC
TRBV7-6	TRBJ2-1	TRBD2	once	CASSLEASGYYNEQFF	TGTGCCAGCAGCTTAGAAGCTAGCGGTTATTACAATGAGCAGTTCTTC
TRBV27	TRBJ1-5	TRBD1	.	CASSAQGARQPQHF	TGTGCCAGCAGTGCACAGGGGGCCCGGCAGCCCCAGCATTTT
TRBV5-1	TRBJ1-2	.	.	CASSSSDRYYGYTF	TGCGCCAGCAGCAGCTCCGACAGGTACTATGGCTACACCTTC
TRBV5-8	TRBJ1-5	.	.	CASSEGYYSNQPQHF	TGTGCCAGCAGCGAGGGATATTATAGCAATCAGCCCCAGCATTTT
TRBV12-3/TRBV12-4	TRBJ1-1	TRBD1	.	CASSSTGTAEAFF	TGTGCCAGCAGTTCAACCGGGACAGCAGAAGCTTTCTTT
TRBV29-1	TRBJ2-3	TRBD2	.	CSAAGTSGRGTDTQYF	TGCAGCGCTGCCGGGACTAGCGGGAGGGGCACAGATACGCAGTATTTT
TRBV28	TRBJ1-2	.	.	CASSFRQVDPTNYGYTF	TGTGCCAGCAGTTTTCGGCAGGTCGACCCAACTAACTATGGCTACACCTTC
TRBV19	TRBJ2-2	.	few	CASSIYLSGASGGELFF	TGTGCCAGTAGTATCTACCTAAGCGGAGCCTCGGGCGGGGAGCTGTTTTTT
TRBV5-1	TRBJ2-2	.	once	CASSPDRSNTGELFF	TGCGCCAGCAGTCCGGACAGATCGAACACCGGGGAGCTGTTTTTT
TRBV24-1	TRBJ1-1	.	once	CATSDAQASNTEAFF	TGTGCCACCAGTGATGCCCAGGCCAGTAACACTGAAGCTTTCTTT
TRBV18	TRBJ1-1	TRBD1	.	CASKSGTGGPRMNTEAFF	TGTGCCAGTAAATCCGGGACAGGGGGCCCGAGGATGAACACTGAAGCTTTCTTT
TRBV13	TRBJ1-5	.	.	CASSLMTRGGNQPQHF	TGTGCCAGCAGCTTAATGACACGGGGTGGCAATCAGCCCCAGCATTTT
TRBV28	TRBJ2-3	.	.	CASSLSTDTQYF	TGTGCCAGCAGCCTGAGCACAGATACGCAGTATTTT
TRBV5-1	TRBJ1-5	.	.	CASSLDVSQPQHF	TGCGCCAGCAGCTTGGACGTGAGTCAGCCCCAGCATTTT
TRBV7-9	TRBJ1-3	.	.	CASSLALLGDSGNTIYF	TGTGCCAGCAGCTTAGCGCTTTTGGGAGACTCTGGAAACACCATATATTTT
TRBV7-2	TRBJ1-5	.	.	CASSLVEGNQPQHF	TGTGCCAGCAGCTTAGTCGAGGGAAATCAGCCCCAGCATTTT
TRBV28	TRBJ2-2	.	.	CASSLRWGPGELFF	TGTGCCAGCAGCTTAAGATGGGGCCCCGGGGAGCTGTTTTTT
TRBV27	TRBJ2-3	.	.	CASSPLTWASTDTQYF	TGTGCCAGCAGTCCCCTGACCTGGGCGAGCACAGATACGCAGTATTTT
TRBV6-5	TRBJ1-3	.	.	CASNTGLSGNTIYF	TGTGCCAGCAACACAGGCCTCTCTGGAAACACCATATATTTT
TRBV29-1	TRBJ2-2	.	.	CSVGYQGNTGELFF	TGCAGCGTGGGATATCAGGGGAACACCGGGGAGCTGTTTTTT
TRBV19	TRBJ2-1	.	.	CATGGGTDYNEQFF	TGTGCCACCGGCGGGGGGACAGATTACAATGAGCAGTTCTTC
TRBV10-3	TRBJ2-7	.	.	CAISRDTSSYEQYF	TGTGCCATCAGTCGGGACACCTCCTCCTACGAGCAGTACTTC
TRBV11-2	TRBJ2-7	TRBD2	.	CASSLTSGRVYEQYF	TGTGCCAGCAGCTTAACTAGCGGGAGGGTATACGAGCAGTACTTC
TRBV5-4	TRBJ2-3	.	.	CASSSRTITDTQYF	TGTGCCAGCAGCTCGAGGACTATCACAGATACGCAGTATTTT